A selection of T cell receptor beta chains follows, all from one sample in a study of blood T cell repertoires in COVID-19. Only in-frame clones appear in the TCRdb table, and some are missing; sequencing was by immunoSEQ multiplex PCR. The sample lists around 300,000 clones, around 90% seen once, with 2% to 2.5% in the top ten. Sequences were obtained from peripheral blood. These receptors originate from a man in his fifties or sixties with acute or convalescent COVID-19. Each CDR3 is given with its conserved first and last residue. The order of the fields is CDR3 protein, CDR3 DNA, J gene, V gene, clone size, D gene. A D gene is named only where the DNA matches it firmly. Not all rows give a size; the values are once, few, many and, for expanded clones, a class.

CDR3 protein: CASSESWGAGNTIYF; CDR3 DNA: TGCGCCAGCAGTGAGTCGTGGGGAGCTGGAAACACCATATATTTT; J gene: TRBJ1-3; V gene: TRBV10-1; clone size: NA; D gene: NA
CDR3 protein: CASRSLRPGSTGTRSHTQYF; CDR3 DNA: TGTGCAAGTCGCTCCCTCCGACCCGGATCCACCGGGACTAGGTCCCATACGCAGTATTTT; J gene: TRBJ2-3; V gene: TRBV12-2; clone size: once; D gene: NA
CDR3 protein: CASSRKGETQYF; CDR3 DNA: TGTGCCAGTAGTAGGAAGGGGGAGACCCAGTACTTC; J gene: TRBJ2-5; V gene: TRBV19; clone size: NA; D gene: NA
CDR3 protein: CASSEYGTGGYNEQFF; CDR3 DNA: TGTGCCAGCAGTGAATATGGGACAGGGGGCTACAATGAGCAGTTCTTC; J gene: TRBJ2-1; V gene: TRBV2; clone size: once; D gene: TRBD1
CDR3 protein: CASSEQGEHQGYTF; CDR3 DNA: TGTGCCAGCAGTGAACAGGGGGAGCATCAAGGCTACACCTTC; J gene: TRBJ1-2; V gene: TRBV2; clone size: NA; D gene: TRBD1
CDR3 protein: CASRPASSGANVLTF; CDR3 DNA: TGTGCCAGCAGGCCAGCGTCCTCTGGGGCCAACGTCCTGACTTTC; J gene: TRBJ2-6; V gene: TRBV3-1/TRBV3-2; clone size: NA; D gene: NA
CDR3 protein: CASSLDRAAAGELFF; CDR3 DNA: TGTGCCAGCAGCTTGGACAGGGCTGCCGCCGGGGAGCTGTTTTTT; J gene: TRBJ2-2; V gene: TRBV5-4; clone size: NA; D gene: NA
CDR3 protein: CASSPAPRGDYGYTF; CDR3 DNA: TGTGCCAGCAGCCCCGCCCCCAGGGGGGACTATGGCTACACCTTC; J gene: TRBJ1-2; V gene: TRBV5-4; clone size: NA; D gene: TRBD1
CDR3 protein: CASSVHSGQPQHF; CDR3 DNA: TGTGCCAGCAGCGTACACTCGGGGCAGCCCCAGCATTTT; J gene: TRBJ1-5; V gene: TRBV9; clone size: NA; D gene: NA
CDR3 protein: CSASLQGANQPQHF; CDR3 DNA: TGCAGTGCTAGTCTACAGGGGGCTAATCAGCCCCAGCATTTT; J gene: TRBJ1-5; V gene: TRBV20-1; clone size: NA; D gene: TRBD1
CDR3 protein: CASMSAGERQETQYF; CDR3 DNA: TGTGCCAGCATGTCTGCGGGGGAGAGGCAAGAGACCCAGTACTTC; J gene: TRBJ2-5; V gene: TRBV6-5; clone size: NA; D gene: TRBD2
CDR3 protein: CAISEFRTGEAEQYF; CDR3 DNA: TGTGCCATCAGTGAGTTCCGGACAGGGGAAGCCGAGCAGTACTTC; J gene: TRBJ2-7; V gene: TRBV10-3; clone size: few; D gene: TRBD1
CDR3 protein: CASSGGLGDTQYF; CDR3 DNA: TGTGCCAGCTCGGGGGGGCTGGGGGATACGCAGTATTTT; J gene: TRBJ2-3; V gene: TRBV13; clone size: NA; D gene: TRBD2
CDR3 protein: CASSLQGMRNEQFF; CDR3 DNA: TGTGCCAGTAGTCTTCAGGGGATGAGGAATGAGCAGTTCTTC; J gene: TRBJ2-1; V gene: TRBV19; clone size: NA; D gene: NA
CDR3 protein: CASSLGSAYEQYF; CDR3 DNA: TGTGCCAGCAGTTTAGGCTCAGCCTACGAGCAGTACTTC; J gene: TRBJ2-7; V gene: TRBV27; clone size: NA; D gene: NA
CDR3 protein: CASSVYRVSSYNEQFF; CDR3 DNA: TGTGCCAGCAGCGTCTACCGGGTGAGCTCCTACAATGAGCAGTTCTTC; J gene: TRBJ2-1; V gene: TRBV7-8; clone size: NA; D gene: NA
CDR3 protein: CAWSVPRQGKETQYF; CDR3 DNA: TGTGCCTGGAGTGTACCCCGGCAGGGAAAAGAGACCCAGTACTTC; J gene: TRBJ2-5; V gene: TRBV30; clone size: NA; D gene: NA
CDR3 protein: CASSLVVGGYEQYF; CDR3 DNA: TGTGCCAGCAGCTTAGTTGTAGGGGGCTACGAGCAGTACTTC; J gene: TRBJ2-7; V gene: TRBV11-2; clone size: once; D gene: NA
CDR3 protein: CASSQPGTVQETQYF; CDR3 DNA: TGTGCCAGCAGCCAACCGGGGACAGTCCAAGAGACCCAGTACTTC; J gene: TRBJ2-5; V gene: TRBV11-2; clone size: NA; D gene: TRBD1
CDR3 protein: CASSISTGGTYEQYF; CDR3 DNA: TGTGCCAGTAGTATCTCGACAGGGGGAACCTACGAGCAGTACTTC; J gene: TRBJ2-7; V gene: TRBV19; clone size: NA; D gene: TRBD1
CDR3 protein: CASSRDWRAIQRNEQFF; CDR3 DNA: TGTGCCAGCAGCCGTGATTGGCGGGCGATACAACGCAATGAGCAGTTCTTC; J gene: TRBJ2-1; V gene: TRBV14; clone size: NA; D gene: NA
CDR3 protein: CATSRPAGTGELFF; CDR3 DNA: TGTGCCACCAGCAGACCAGCGGGCACCGGGGAGCTGTTTTTT; J gene: TRBJ2-2; V gene: TRBV15; clone size: few; D gene: NA
CDR3 protein: CASSLVVFSTDTQYF; CDR3 DNA: TGCGCCAGCAGCTTGGTTGTATTTAGCACAGATACGCAGTATTTT; J gene: TRBJ2-3; V gene: TRBV5-1; clone size: NA; D gene: NA
CDR3 protein: CASSSGDRAHEQYF; CDR3 DNA: TGTGCCAGCAGCTCTGGAGACAGGGCGCACGAGCAGTACTTC; J gene: TRBJ2-7; V gene: TRBV7-3; clone size: NA; D gene: TRBD1
CDR3 protein: CASSESRTGRGETQYF; CDR3 DNA: TGCGCCAGCAGTGAGTCGCGAACCGGGAGAGGGGAGACCCAGTACTTC; J gene: TRBJ2-5; V gene: TRBV10-1; clone size: NA; D gene: NA
CDR3 protein: CASSLGRKAEAFF; CDR3 DNA: TGTGCCAGCAGTCTCGGCAGGAAGGCTGAAGCTTTCTTT; J gene: TRBJ1-1; V gene: TRBV27; clone size: NA; D gene: NA
CDR3 protein: CSVFSGVYEAFF; CDR3 DNA: TGCAGCGTTTTTTCGGGGGTATATGAAGCTTTCTTT; J gene: TRBJ1-1; V gene: TRBV29-1; clone size: many; D gene: NA
CDR3 protein: CASRLRQNTEAFF; CDR3 DNA: TGTGCCAGCAGATTAAGACAGAACACTGAAGCTTTCTTT; J gene: TRBJ1-1; V gene: TRBV6-5; clone size: few; D gene: NA
CDR3 protein: CASSRGTPNEEQYF; CDR3 DNA: TGTGCCAGCAGCCGCGGGACGCCAAATGAAGAGCAGTACTTC; J gene: TRBJ2-7; V gene: TRBV6-5; clone size: NA; D gene: NA
CDR3 protein: CASRTGAIYNEQFF; CDR3 DNA: TGTGCCAGCAGGACAGGGGCGATCTACAATGAGCAGTTCTTC; J gene: TRBJ2-1; V gene: TRBV7-9; clone size: NA; D gene: TRBD1
CDR3 protein: CSAVELYEQYF; CDR3 DNA: TGCAGTGCTGTTGAGTTGTACGAGCAGTACTTC; J gene: TRBJ2-7; V gene: TRBV20-1; clone size: NA; D gene: NA
CDR3 protein: CASSLATGTGSSYEQYF; CDR3 DNA: TGTGCCAGCAGCTTGGCCACCGGGACAGGCAGCTCCTACGAGCAGTACTTC; J gene: TRBJ2-7; V gene: TRBV5-8; clone size: NA; D gene: TRBD1
CDR3 protein: CASSRGTEIYEQYF; CDR3 DNA: TGTGCCAGTAGTCGCGGGACAGAGATCTACGAGCAGTACTTC; J gene: TRBJ2-7; V gene: TRBV19; clone size: NA; D gene: NA
CDR3 protein: CASSFGGSTEAFF; CDR3 DNA: TGTGCCAGCAGTTTCGGCGGTAGCACTGAAGCTTTCTTT; J gene: TRBJ1-1; V gene: TRBV12-3/TRBV12-4; clone size: NA; D gene: NA
CDR3 protein: CASELAGVPYTGELFF; CDR3 DNA: TGTGCCTCCGAACTAGCGGGGGTTCCGTACACCGGGGAGCTGTTTTTT; J gene: TRBJ2-2; V gene: TRBV30; clone size: NA; D gene: TRBD2
CDR3 protein: CASSGQRGDTQYF; CDR3 DNA: TGTGCCAGCAGTGGCCAGCGGGGAGATACGCAGTATTTT; J gene: TRBJ2-3; V gene: TRBV6-4; clone size: once; D gene: TRBD2
CDR3 protein: CASSGGAVGTDTQYF; CDR3 DNA: TGTGCCAGTTCAGGGGGCGCAGTTGGCACAGATACGCAGTATTTT; J gene: TRBJ2-3; V gene: TRBV19; clone size: once; D gene: TRBD1
CDR3 protein: CASLAPAGGGQHF; CDR3 DNA: TGTGCCAGCCTTGCCCCCGCGGGAGGCGGCCAGCATTTT; J gene: TRBJ1-5; V gene: TRBV25-1; clone size: NA; D gene: NA
CDR3 protein: CAISLAGGNNEQFF; CDR3 DNA: TGTGCCATCAGCTTAGCGGGGGGGAATAATGAGCAGTTCTTC; J gene: TRBJ2-1; V gene: TRBV10-3; clone size: NA; D gene: TRBD2
CDR3 protein: CASSLVGVQGPQHF; CDR3 DNA: TGTGCCAGCAGCTTAGTCGGTGTGCAGGGGCCCCAGCATTTT; J gene: TRBJ1-5; V gene: TRBV11-3; clone size: NA; D gene: NA
CDR3 protein: CASSLRGGNTGELFF; CDR3 DNA: TGTGCCAGCAGCCTCCGGGGGGGGAACACCGGGGAGCTGTTTTTT; J gene: TRBJ2-2; V gene: TRBV11-1; clone size: NA; D gene: TRBD2
CDR3 protein: CAGRDRAGYTF; CDR3 DNA: TGTGCCGGCCGGGACAGGGCCGGCTACACCTTC; J gene: TRBJ1-2; V gene: TRBV19; clone size: NA; D gene: TRBD1
CDR3 protein: CASSSQDTEAFF; CDR3 DNA: TGTGCCAGCAGCTCCCAGGACACTGAAGCTTTCTTT; J gene: TRBJ1-1; V gene: TRBV5-4; clone size: NA; D gene: NA
CDR3 protein: CASSYGQGWGNTEAFF; CDR3 DNA: TGTGCCAGCAGTTACGGACAGGGTTGGGGGAACACTGAAGCTTTCTTT; J gene: TRBJ1-1; V gene: TRBV6-5; clone size: NA; D gene: TRBD1
CDR3 protein: CASSIAGLAGGRRGETQYF; CDR3 DNA: TGTGCCAGTAGTATAGCCGGACTAGCGGGGGGGCGAAGAGGTGAGACCCAGTACTTC; J gene: TRBJ2-5; V gene: TRBV19; clone size: NA; D gene: TRBD2
CDR3 protein: CASSEVGQGGTQYF; CDR3 DNA: TGTGCCAGCAGTGAAGTTGGTCAGGGCGGTACGCAGTATTTT; J gene: TRBJ2-3; V gene: TRBV2; clone size: NA; D gene: NA
CDR3 protein: CASKVSALNYGYTF; CDR3 DNA: TGTGCCAGCAAGGTCAGCGCCCTAAACTATGGCTACACCTTC; J gene: TRBJ1-2; V gene: TRBV6-5; clone size: once; D gene: NA
CDR3 protein: CASSPSSGGYDTQYF; CDR3 DNA: TGTGCCAGCAGCCCCTCTAGCGGGGGTTACGATACGCAGTATTTT; J gene: TRBJ2-3; V gene: TRBV5-8; clone size: NA; D gene: TRBD2
CDR3 protein: CASSSTSGGMEDTQYF; CDR3 DNA: TGTGCCAGCAGCTCCACTAGCGGGGGCATGGAAGATACGCAGTATTTT; J gene: TRBJ2-3; V gene: TRBV5-4; clone size: NA; D gene: TRBD2
CDR3 protein: CASSPGLAPNNEQFF; CDR3 DNA: TGTGCCAGCAGCCCTGGACTAGCGCCCAACAATGAGCAGTTCTTC; J gene: TRBJ2-1; V gene: TRBV3-1/TRBV3-2; clone size: NA; D gene: TRBD2
CDR3 protein: CASSGRGQGIPEAFF; CDR3 DNA: TGTGCCAGCAGCGGCCGGGGACAGGGGATCCCTGAAGCTTTCTTT; J gene: TRBJ1-1; V gene: TRBV6-6; clone size: NA; D gene: TRBD1
CDR3 protein: CSSSGTGLNTEAFF; CDR3 DNA: TGCAGCTCCTCCGGGACAGGGCTGAACACTGAAGCTTTCTTT; J gene: TRBJ1-1; V gene: TRBV29-1; clone size: NA; D gene: TRBD1
CDR3 protein: CASSFASVYQETQYF; CDR3 DNA: TGTGCCAGCAGTTTTGCTAGCGTATACCAAGAGACCCAGTACTTC; J gene: TRBJ2-5; V gene: TRBV27; clone size: NA; D gene: NA
CDR3 protein: CATRGTGGGYGYTF; CDR3 DNA: TGTGCCACCAGGGGGACAGGGGGCGGCTATGGCTACACCTTC; J gene: TRBJ1-2; V gene: TRBV7-9; clone size: NA; D gene: TRBD1
CDR3 protein: CANPPGQESYEQYF; CDR3 DNA: TGTGCCAACCCACCGGGACAGGAGTCCTACGAGCAGTACTTC; J gene: TRBJ2-7; V gene: TRBV2; clone size: once; D gene: TRBD1
CDR3 protein: CASSIGGASGDGYTF; CDR3 DNA: TGTGCCAGTAGTATAGGCGGGGCCAGCGGGGATGGCTACACCTTC; J gene: TRBJ1-2; V gene: TRBV19; clone size: NA; D gene: NA
CDR3 protein: CASKLTPGGLGNQPQHF; CDR3 DNA: TGTGCCAGCAAACTGACCCCAGGGGGCTTAGGCAATCAGCCCCAGCATTTT; J gene: TRBJ1-5; V gene: TRBV2; clone size: NA; D gene: TRBD1